Sequencing of this T cell receptor (beta chain) was carried out in a study of shared clonotypes between healthy human individuals. Sequencing used immunoSEQ multiplex PCR; TCRdb keeps in-frame clones, though not all of them. The sample holds around 2,000,000 clones, roughly 91% seen once. On this clone itself: In the same sample, other DNA sequences code for this CDR3.

CD45RO-negative CD8 cells positively selected for CCR7 made up the naive population, which excluded terminally differentiated effector memory CD45RA+ cells. In germline, CDR1 is SGDLS, CDR2 YYNGEE. CDR3 length: 13 residues. The V and J ends lost 4 bases and 5 bases respectively, with 12 bases between them. The source of this sequence is a man aged 18 to 30 in good health. Some clones in this sample may be carry-over from other donors' samples. The chain combines TRBV9 with TRBJ1-1, with D possibly being TRBD1 (5 bases). The sequencing sample was made of naive CD8+ T cells from PBMCs. The CDR3, as DNA: TGTGCCAGCAGCACCGGGGGAGGGACTGAAGCTTTCTTT. It is translated as CASSTGGGTEAFF.